This is a list of T cell receptor beta chains from one sample in a study of blood T cell repertoires in COVID-19. Profiling relied on immunoSEQ multiplex PCR, and the TCRdb table lists in-frame clones only, not all of them. The sample records about 240,000 clones, 84% being singletons. Sequencing input: peripheral blood. All receptors come from a man aged 45-60 years with acute or convalescent COVID-19. Each CDR3 is given with its conserved first and last residue. A D gene is named only where the DNA matches it firmly. The size entry is marked missing in some rows and otherwise reads once, few, many or a size class.

j_gene	abundance	v_gene	d_gene	len	CDR3aa	CDR3nt
TRBJ1-2	-	TRBV5-4	TRBD1	15	CASSPDRGRVYGYTF	TGTGCCAGCAGCCCGGACAGGGGGCGTGTGTATGGCTACACCTTC
TRBJ2-2	-	TRBV30	-	14	CAWDHPGHTGELFF	TGTGCCTGGGATCATCCAGGGCACACCGGGGAGCTGTTTTTT
TRBJ2-3	-	TRBV2	-	13	CASSGQGTDTQYF	TGTGCCAGCAGTGGACAAGGCACAGATACGCAGTATTTT
TRBJ2-7	-	TRBV2	TRBD1	13	CASNRDSSYEQYF	TGTGCCAGCAACAGGGACAGCTCCTACGAGCAGTACTTC
TRBJ1-1	-	TRBV18	-	15	CASSPRGGSDTEAFF	TGTGCCAGCTCACCTCGGGGGGGATCGGACACTGAAGCTTTCTTT
TRBJ2-3	-	TRBV13	TRBD2	20	CASSPDGLAGAWPYTDTQYF	TGTGCCAGCAGCCCTGACGGACTAGCGGGGGCCTGGCCCTACACAGATACGCAGTATTTT
TRBJ2-7	-	TRBV10-3	-	15	CAISGDTRHSYEQYF	TGTGCCATCAGTGGAGACACTCGGCACTCCTACGAGCAGTACTTC
TRBJ2-3	-	TRBV11-3	TRBD2	15	CASSLLSGREDTQYF	TGTGCCAGCAGCTTACTTAGCGGGAGGGAAGATACGCAGTATTTT
TRBJ1-6	-	TRBV9	TRBD1	17	CASSVGIAGTDNSPLHF	TGTGCCAGCAGCGTAGGGATAGCCGGGACAGATAATTCACCCCTCCACTTT
TRBJ2-7	-	TRBV23-1	TRBD2	14	CASTLGPAGGEQYF	TGCGCCAGCACCCTAGGGCCGGCGGGGGGCGAGCAGTACTTC
TRBJ1-1	once	TRBV30	-	14	CAWSVQQMNTEAFF	TGTGCCTGGAGTGTACAACAGATGAACACTGAAGCTTTCTTT
TRBJ2-1	-	TRBV7-3	TRBD2	15	CASSLSSGIYNEQFF	TGTGCCAGCAGCTTATCTAGCGGGATATACAATGAGCAGTTCTTC
TRBJ1-5	few	TRBV18	-	14	CASSPGRLNQPQHF	TGTGCCAGCTCACCGGGGCGACTCAATCAGCCCCAGCATTTT
TRBJ1-2	-	TRBV7-2	-	15	CASSLKYRADYGYTF	TGTGCCAGCAGCTTAAAATACAGGGCTGACTATGGCTACACCTTC
TRBJ2-1	few	TRBV3-1/TRBV3-2	TRBD2	14	CASSQAAGGHEQFF	TGTGCCAGCAGCCAAGCAGCGGGAGGCCATGAGCAGTTCTTC
TRBJ2-2	-	TRBV10-2	-	15	CASSVQGGNTGELFF	TGCGCCAGCAGTGTACAGGGCGGGAACACCGGGGAGCTGTTTTTT
TRBJ1-2	few	TRBV7-8	-	15	CASSPDRVSNYGYTF	TGTGCCAGCAGCCCGGACAGAGTCTCTAACTATGGCTACACCTTC
TRBJ1-4	-	TRBV6-1	TRBD1	16	CASSGPDGQGNEKLFF	TGTGCCAGCAGTGGACCAGACGGACAGGGTAATGAAAAACTGTTTTTT
TRBJ2-3	-	TRBV9	TRBD2	15	CASSVRRGGTDTQYF	TGTGCCAGCAGCGTACGGCGGGGGGGCACTGATACGCAGTATTTT
TRBJ1-5	-	TRBV11-2	-	13	CASSESYNQPQHF	TGTGCCAGCAGCGAAAGCTACAATCAGCCCCAGCATTTT
TRBJ2-1	-	TRBV10-1	-	13	CLGEVAGRDKQFF	TGCCTGGGAGAGGTGGCGGGCCGGGACAAGCAGTTCTTC
TRBJ2-3	-	TRBV3-1/TRBV3-2	-	12	CASLGRGDTQYF	TGTGCCAGCCTCGGGAGAGGGGATACGCAGTATTTT
TRBJ1-5	-	TRBV30	TRBD1	14	CAWSDPQGAKPQHF	TGTGCCTGGAGTGATCCCCAGGGGGCAAAGCCCCAGCATTTT
TRBJ2-7	-	TRBV6-6	TRBD2	15	CASSSSGGSLDEQYF	TGTGCCAGCAGCTCCTCCGGCGGGAGTTTAGACGAGCAGTACTTC
TRBJ2-2	-	TRBV5-4	-	19	CASSPTGQSHKANTGELFF	TGTGCCAGCTCTCCTACGGGACAATCCCACAAGGCGAACACCGGGGAGCTGTTTTTT
TRBJ2-7	-	TRBV18	-	15	CASSPRRDTAYEQYF	TGTGCCAGCTCACCGCGCAGGGACACTGCCTACGAGCAGTACTTC
TRBJ1-1	once	TRBV28	TRBD1	15	CASWGGQVMNTEAFF	TGTGCCAGTTGGGGGGGACAGGTGATGAACACTGAAGCTTTCTTT
TRBJ1-1	once	TRBV5-1	TRBD1	14	CASSWGTGSTEAFF	TGCGCCAGCAGCTGGGGGACAGGGAGTACTGAAGCTTTCTTT
TRBJ2-7	-	TRBV7-6	-	13	CASSLERSYEQYF	TGTGCCAGCAGCCTAGAACGCAGCTACGAGCAGTACTTC
TRBJ2-7	-	TRBV19	-	14	CASSIAQVSYEQYF	TGTGCCAGTAGTATAGCACAGGTCTCCTACGAGCAGTACTTC